Sequencing of this T cell receptor beta chain was carried out in a study of blood T cell repertoires in COVID-19. About the research overall: The United States, Italy and Spain supplied acute and convalescent COVID-19 samples.

Per the study methods: The assay estimated nucleated cells by amplifying reference gene primers. Method: immunoSEQ multiplex PCR; TCRdb's copy keeps in-frame clones and lacks some. That table supplies the V and J calls and clone size; D and trimming were determined from the DNA. Among fewer than 500,000 clones listed, roughly four fifths were seen once. As for this clone: Other DNA sequences in the sample encode the same CDR3.

Sequencing used peripheral blood. This sequence was found in a human donor with acute or convalescent COVID-19. The donor label of this sample is uncertain.

CDR3 DNA: TGCAGTGCTATATTAGACAGAGAAGCTTTCTTT. It encodes CSAILDREAFF. This rearrangement joins TRBV20-1 to TRBJ1-1; D perhaps matches TRBD1 (5 bases). V was clipped by 4 bases and J by 8 bases, with 11 bases between them. CDR3 length: 11 residues. Germline assignment: CDR1 DFQATT and CDR2 SNEGSKA (reference sequence).